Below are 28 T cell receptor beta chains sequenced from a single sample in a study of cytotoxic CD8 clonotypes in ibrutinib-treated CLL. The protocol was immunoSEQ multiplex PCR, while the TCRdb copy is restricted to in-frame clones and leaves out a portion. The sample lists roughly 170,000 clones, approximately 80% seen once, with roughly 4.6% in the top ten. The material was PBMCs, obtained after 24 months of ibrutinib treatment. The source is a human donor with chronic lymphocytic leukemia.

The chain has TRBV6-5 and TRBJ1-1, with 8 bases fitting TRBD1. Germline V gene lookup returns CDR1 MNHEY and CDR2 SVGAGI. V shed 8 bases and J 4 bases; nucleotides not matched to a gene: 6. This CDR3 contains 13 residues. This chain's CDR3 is CASVRTGFTEAFF. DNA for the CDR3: TGTGCCAGCGTTAGGACAGGGTTCACTGAAGCTTTCTTT.

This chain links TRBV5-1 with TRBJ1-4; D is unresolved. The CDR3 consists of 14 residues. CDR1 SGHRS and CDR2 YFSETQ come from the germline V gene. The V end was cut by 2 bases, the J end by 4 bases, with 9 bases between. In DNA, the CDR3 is TGCGCCAGCAGCTTCTCGCAGAATAATGAAAAACTGTTTTTT. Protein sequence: CASSFSQNNEKLFF.

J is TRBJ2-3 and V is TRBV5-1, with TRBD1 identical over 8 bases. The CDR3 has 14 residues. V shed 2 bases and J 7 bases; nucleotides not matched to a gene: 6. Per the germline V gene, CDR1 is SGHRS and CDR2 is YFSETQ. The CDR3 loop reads CASSLRQGPNTQYF. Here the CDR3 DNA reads TGCGCCAGCAGCTTACGACAGGGGCCGAATACGCAGTATTTT.

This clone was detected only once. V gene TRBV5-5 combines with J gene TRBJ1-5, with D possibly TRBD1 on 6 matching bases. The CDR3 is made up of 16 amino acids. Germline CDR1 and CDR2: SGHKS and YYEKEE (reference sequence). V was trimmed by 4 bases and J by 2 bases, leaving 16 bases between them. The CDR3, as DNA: TGTGCCAGCAGCCCCATGGGATCAGGGGGCAATCAGCCCCAGCATTTT. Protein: CASSPMGSGGNQPQHF.

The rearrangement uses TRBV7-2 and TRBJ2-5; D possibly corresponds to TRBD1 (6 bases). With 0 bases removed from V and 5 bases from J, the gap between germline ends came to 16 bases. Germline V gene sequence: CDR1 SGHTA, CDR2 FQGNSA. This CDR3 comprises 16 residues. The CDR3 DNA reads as TGTGCCAGCAGCTTAGCCGGCAACACGAGGGGGGAGACCCAGTACTTC. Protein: CASSLAGNTRGETQYF.

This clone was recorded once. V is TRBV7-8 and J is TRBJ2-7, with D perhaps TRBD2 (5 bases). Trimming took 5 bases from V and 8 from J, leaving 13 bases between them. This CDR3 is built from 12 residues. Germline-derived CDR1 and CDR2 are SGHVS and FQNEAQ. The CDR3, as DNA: TGTGCCAGCAGCCAGAGAGGGTACAAGCAGTACTTC. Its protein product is CASSQRGYKQYF.

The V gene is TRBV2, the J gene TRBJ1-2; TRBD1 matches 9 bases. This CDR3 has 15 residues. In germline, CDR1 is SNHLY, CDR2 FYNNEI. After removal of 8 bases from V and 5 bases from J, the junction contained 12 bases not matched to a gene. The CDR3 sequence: CASVELRDRVYGYTF. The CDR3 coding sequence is TGTGCCAGCGTGGAGCTCCGGGACAGGGTTTATGGCTACACCTTC.

CDR3 protein: CASSIEGGSRTDTQYF. DNA for the CDR3: TGTGCCAGTAGTATTGAGGGGGGGTCCCGCACAGATACGCAGTATTTT. The V and J genes are TRBV19 and TRBJ2-3; D is perhaps TRBD2 (7 bases). Looked up from germline, CDR1 is LNHDA and CDR2 is SQIVND (reference sequence). The CDR3 sequence is 16 residues long. Trimming stripped 3 bases from V and 1 base from J, with 14 bases between.

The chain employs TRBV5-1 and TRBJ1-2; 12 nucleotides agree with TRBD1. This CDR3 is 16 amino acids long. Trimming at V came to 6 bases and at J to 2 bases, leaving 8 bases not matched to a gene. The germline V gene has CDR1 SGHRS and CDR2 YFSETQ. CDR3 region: CASTVGQGAVNYGYTF. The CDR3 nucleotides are TGCGCCAGCACGGTGGGACAGGGGGCCGTCAACTATGGCTACACCTTC.

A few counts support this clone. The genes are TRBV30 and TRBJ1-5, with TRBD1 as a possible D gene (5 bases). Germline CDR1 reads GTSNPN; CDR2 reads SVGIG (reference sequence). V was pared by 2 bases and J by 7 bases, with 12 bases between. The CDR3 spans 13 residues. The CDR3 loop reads CAWSRQGGQPQHF. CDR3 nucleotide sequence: TGTGCCTGGAGTCGTCAGGGAGGCCAGCCCCAGCATTTT. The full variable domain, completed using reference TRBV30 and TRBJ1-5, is SQTIHQWPATLVQPVGSPLSLECTVEGTSNPNLYWYRQAAGRGLQLLFYSVGIGQISSEVPQNLSASRPQDRQFILSSKKLLLSDSGFYLCAWSRQGGQPQHFGDGTRLSIL.

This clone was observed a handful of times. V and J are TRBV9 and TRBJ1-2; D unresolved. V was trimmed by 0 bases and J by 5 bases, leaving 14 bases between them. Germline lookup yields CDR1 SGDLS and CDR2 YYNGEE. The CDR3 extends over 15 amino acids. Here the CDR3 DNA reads TGTGCCAGCAGCGTAGAAGGATTTGAGTTATATGGCTACACCTTC. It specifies CASSVEGFELYGYTF.

The CDR3 DNA reads TGTGCCAGCAGTGGGAGGACTAGCGGGATCACAGAGACCCAGTACTTC. This sequence encodes CASSGRTSGITETQYF. The chain combines TRBV28 with TRBJ2-5; the match to TRBD2 covers 12 bases. CDR1 MDHEN and CDR2 SYDVKM come from the germline V gene. The CDR3 length is 16 residues. V gave up 5 bases and J gave up 4 bases; unmatched junction bases: 8.

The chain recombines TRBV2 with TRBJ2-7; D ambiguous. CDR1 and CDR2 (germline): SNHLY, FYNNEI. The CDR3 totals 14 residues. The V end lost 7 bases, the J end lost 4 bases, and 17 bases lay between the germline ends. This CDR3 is CASKKDQKLYEQYF. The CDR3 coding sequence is TGTGCCAGCAAGAAGGACCAGAAGTTGTACGAGCAGTACTTC.

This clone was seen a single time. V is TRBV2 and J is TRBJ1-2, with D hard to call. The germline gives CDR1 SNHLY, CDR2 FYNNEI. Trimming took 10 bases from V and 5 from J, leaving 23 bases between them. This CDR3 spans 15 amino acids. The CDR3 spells CATRTWTHLDYGYTF. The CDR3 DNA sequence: TGTGCCACCCGGACGTGGACCCATCTTGATTATGGCTACACCTTC. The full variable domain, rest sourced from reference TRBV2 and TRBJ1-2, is EPEVTQTPSHQVTQMGQEVILRCVPISNHLYFYWYRQILGQKVEFLVSFYNNEISEKSEIFDDQFSVERPDGSNFTLKIRSTKLEDSAMYFCATRTWTHLDYGYTFGSGTRLTVV.

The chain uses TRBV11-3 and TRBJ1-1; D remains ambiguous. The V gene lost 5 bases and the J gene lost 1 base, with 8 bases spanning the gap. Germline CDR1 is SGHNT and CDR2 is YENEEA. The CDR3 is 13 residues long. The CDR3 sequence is CASSRRQNTEAFF. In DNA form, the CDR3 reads TGTGCCAGCAGCCGACGACAGAACACTGAAGCTTTCTTT.

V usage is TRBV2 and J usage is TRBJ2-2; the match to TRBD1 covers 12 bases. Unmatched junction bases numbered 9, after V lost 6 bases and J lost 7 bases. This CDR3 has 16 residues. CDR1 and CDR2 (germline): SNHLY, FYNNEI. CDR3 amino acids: CASRPRDRGPGGELFF. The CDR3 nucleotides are TGTGCCAGCAGACCCCGGGACAGGGGGCCTGGCGGGGAGCTGTTTTTT.

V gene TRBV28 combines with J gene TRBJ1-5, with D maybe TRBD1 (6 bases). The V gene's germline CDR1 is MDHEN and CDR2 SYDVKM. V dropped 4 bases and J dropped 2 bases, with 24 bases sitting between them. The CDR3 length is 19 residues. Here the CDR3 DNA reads TGTGCCAGCAGTTCCCAGCGCCAGCGGGGGCTGGTTGGCAATCAGCCCCAGCATTTT. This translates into CASSSQRQRGLVGNQPQHF. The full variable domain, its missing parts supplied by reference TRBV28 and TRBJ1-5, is DVKVTQSSRYLVKRTGEKVFLECVQDMDHENMFWYRQDPGLGLRLIYFSYDVKMKEKGDIPEGYSVSREKKERFSLILESASTNQTSMYLCASSSQRQRGLVGNQPQHFGDGTRLSIL.

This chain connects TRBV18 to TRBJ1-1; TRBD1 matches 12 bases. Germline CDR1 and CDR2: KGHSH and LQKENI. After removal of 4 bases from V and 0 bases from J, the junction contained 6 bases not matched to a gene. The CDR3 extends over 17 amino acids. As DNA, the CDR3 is TGTGCCAGCTCACATGGGGACAGGGGGCTTCTGAACACTGAAGCTTTCTTT. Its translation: CASSHGDRGLLNTEAFF.

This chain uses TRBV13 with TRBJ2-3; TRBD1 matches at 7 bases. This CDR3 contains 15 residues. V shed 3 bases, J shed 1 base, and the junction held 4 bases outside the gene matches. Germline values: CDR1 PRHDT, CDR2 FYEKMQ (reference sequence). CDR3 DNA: TGTGCCAGCAGCTTTCCCGGACAGGGCACAGATACGCAGTATTTT. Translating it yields CASSFPGQGTDTQYF.

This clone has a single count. The CDR3 bases are TGTGCCAGCAGTCCCCTGGGACAGGGGAAGACCGGGGAGCTGTTTTTT. Its protein is CASSPLGQGKTGELFF. This chain links TRBV27 with TRBJ2-2; 10 nucleotides line up with TRBD1. The trim removed 5 bases at V and 5 bases at J, leaving 8 bases unmatched. Germline CDR1 reads MNHEY; CDR2 reads SMNVEV (reference sequence). The CDR3 extends over 16 amino acids.

The DNA of the CDR3 is TGTGCCAGCTCCAGTGTGGGGCGACCGGGGGGCTACACCTTC. It yields the protein CASSSVGRPGGYTF. The chain joins TRBV18 to TRBJ1-2; D perhaps matches TRBD1 (5 bases). Germline CDR1 KGHSH, CDR2 LQKENI. The CDR3 is made up of 14 amino acids. V lost 6 bases and J lost 8, with 19 bases in between.

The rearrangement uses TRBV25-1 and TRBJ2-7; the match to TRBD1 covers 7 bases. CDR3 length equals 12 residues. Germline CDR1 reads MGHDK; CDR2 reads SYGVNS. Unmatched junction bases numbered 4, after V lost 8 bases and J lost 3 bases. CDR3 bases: TGTGCCAGCGGGACAGAGCTCTACGAGCAGTACTTC. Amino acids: CASGTELYEQYF.

The CDR3 DNA is TGTGCTAGTGGTTTGGTACGAGCCAGCGTTTATGGCTACACCTTC. This translates into CASGLVRASVYGYTF. The chain recombines TRBV12-5 with TRBJ1-2; the D is unclear. Looked up from germline, CDR1 is LGHNT and CDR2 is FRNRAP. V lost 0 bases and J 5 bases, leaving 13 bases between the germline ends. The CDR3 extends over 15 amino acids.

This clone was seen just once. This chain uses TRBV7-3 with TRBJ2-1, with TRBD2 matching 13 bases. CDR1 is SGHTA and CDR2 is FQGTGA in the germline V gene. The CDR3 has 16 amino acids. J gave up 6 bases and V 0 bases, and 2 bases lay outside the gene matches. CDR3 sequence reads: CASSLTRTSGSNEQFF. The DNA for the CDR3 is TGTGCCAGCAGCTTAACGCGGACTAGCGGGAGCAATGAGCAGTTCTTC.

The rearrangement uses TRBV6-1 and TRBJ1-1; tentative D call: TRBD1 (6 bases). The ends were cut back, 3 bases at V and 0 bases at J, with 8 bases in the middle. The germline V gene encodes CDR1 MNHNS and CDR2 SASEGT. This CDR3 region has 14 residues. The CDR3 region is CASSEPGVNTEAFF. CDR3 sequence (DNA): TGTGCCAGCAGTGAGCCAGGGGTGAACACTGAAGCTTTCTTT.

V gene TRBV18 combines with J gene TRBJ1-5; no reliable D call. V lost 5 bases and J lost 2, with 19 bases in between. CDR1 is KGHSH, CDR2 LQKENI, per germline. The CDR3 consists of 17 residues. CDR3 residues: CASSLGAEAGGNQPQHF. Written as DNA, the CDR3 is TGTGCCAGCTCATTGGGCGCCGAGGCGGGAGGCAATCAGCCCCAGCATTTT.

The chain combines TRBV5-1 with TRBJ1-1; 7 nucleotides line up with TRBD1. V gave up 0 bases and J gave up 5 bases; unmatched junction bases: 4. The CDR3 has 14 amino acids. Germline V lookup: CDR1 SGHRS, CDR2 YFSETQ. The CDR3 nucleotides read TGCGCCAGCAGCTTGGGGAACAGGGGTACTGAAGCTTTCTTT. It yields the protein CASSLGNRGTEAFF.

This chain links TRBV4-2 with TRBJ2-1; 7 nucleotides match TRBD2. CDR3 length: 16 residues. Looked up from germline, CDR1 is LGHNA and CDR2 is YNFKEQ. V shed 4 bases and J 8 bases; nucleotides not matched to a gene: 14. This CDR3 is CASSRARSGARDEQFF. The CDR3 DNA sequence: TGTGCCAGCAGCCGTGCCAGAAGCGGGGCGAGGGATGAGCAGTTCTTC.